The 31 T cell receptor beta chains below all came from one sample that was sequenced in a study of T cells after posttransplantation cyclophosphamide. Controls had myeloablative marrow grafts with methotrexate and calcineurin inhibitor, sampled at 1 year. Clones were read by immunoSEQ multiplex PCR, and TCRdb kept only the in-frame ones, dropping some. In the table there are around 15,000 clones, 75% to 90% of which are singletons. This specimen was PBMCs, taken after allogeneic stem cell transplant with calcineurin inhibitor and methotrexate. The receptors shown here come from a female patient aged 18 to 29 who received an allogeneic stem cell transplant from an unrelated donor, was CMV-positive, and had acute and chronic GVHD. T cells may partly derive from the graft donor.

The rearrangement links TRBV4-1 to TRBJ2-3; 9 nucleotides agree with TRBD2. Germline V gene data show CDR1 as MGHRA and CDR2 as YSYEKL. This CDR3 region has 16 residues. Trimming removed 5 bases from V and 0 bases from J; junction bases left unmatched: 6. CDR3 nucleotides: TGCGCCAGCAGCACCCGACTAGCGGCTAGCACAGATACGCAGTATTTT. It yields the protein CASSTRLAASTDTQYF.

The gene calls are TRBV6-5 and TRBJ2-7, with D perhaps TRBD1 (7 bases). Trimming removed 6 bases at V and 0 bases at J, with 12 bases between. Germline V CDR1 and CDR2: MNHEY, SVGAGI. The CDR3 contains 14 residues. CDR3 DNA sequence: TGTGCCAGCAGGCGGGACAGCAGCTCCTACGAGCAGTACTTC. Protein product: CASRRDSSSYEQYF.

V is TRBV9 and J is TRBJ1-5, with 7 bases matching TRBD1. The junction had 4 bases not matched to a gene; V was cut back by 4 bases and J by 0 bases. Germline CDR1 reads SGDLS; CDR2 reads YYNGEE. CDR3 size: 15 residues. CDR3 in amino acids: CASSKTGDSNQPQHF. The CDR3 coding sequence is TGTGCCAGCAGCAAAACAGGGGATAGCAATCAGCCCCAGCATTTT. Filled out from reference TRBV9 and TRBJ1-5, the complete variable domain reads DSGVTQTPKHLITATGQRVTLRCSPRSGDLSVYWYQQSLDQGLQFLIQYYNGEERAKGNILERFSAQQFPDLHSELNLSSLELGDSALYFCASSKTGDSNQPQHFGDGTRLSIL.

V gene TRBV9 combines with J gene TRBJ1-2, with 7 bases that match TRBD1. The germline gives CDR1 SGDLS, CDR2 YYNGEE. V lost 0 bases to trimming and J lost 5 bases; unmatched junction nucleotides: 4. The CDR3 extends over 14 amino acids. DNA for the CDR3: TGTGCCAGCAGCGTAGAGGGACAGCAATATGGCTACACCTTC. This gives the protein CASSVEGQQYGYTF.

This chain connects TRBV6-5 to TRBJ1-2; D uncertain. Germline assignment: CDR1 MNHEY and CDR2 SVGAGI. The V end lost 0 bases, the J end lost 2 bases, and 7 bases lay between the germline ends. The CDR3 loop spans 14 amino acids. The CDR3 DNA is TGTGCCAGCAGTTACTCTGAGACAAACTATGGCTACACCTTC. Protein sequence: CASSYSETNYGYTF.

J is TRBJ2-1 and V is TRBV7-8; a possible D gene is TRBD2 (5 bases). There are 14 residues in the CDR3. In germline, CDR1 is SGHVS, CDR2 FQNEAQ. With 6 bases removed from V and 8 bases from J, the gap between germline ends came to 17 bases. The CDR3 loop is CASRRGFNMYEQFF. The CDR3, as DNA: TGTGCCAGCAGGAGAGGGTTTAATATGTATGAGCAGTTCTTC.

The gene calls are TRBV28 and TRBJ1-1; 7 bases are shared with TRBD1. The CDR3 has 14 residues. The V and J ends lost 5 bases and 0 bases, in that order; junction bases with no gene match: 3. Germline V gene data show CDR1 as MDHEN and CDR2 as SYDVKM. In nucleotides, the CDR3 is TGTGCCAGCAGTGAAGGGGGCCTGAACACTGAAGCTTTCTTT. As protein: CASSEGGLNTEAFF.

The V call is TRBV9, the J call TRBJ2-1, with a possible D match to TRBD2 (6 bases). V dropped 2 bases and J dropped 7 bases, with 16 bases sitting between them. Germline V gene data show CDR1 as SGDLS and CDR2 as YYNGEE. The CDR3 consists of 15 residues. CDR3 DNA: TGTGCCAGCAGCGTCCTGGCGGGAACGTTGAATGAGCAGTTCTTC. The encoded protein is CASSVLAGTLNEQFF.

This chain joins TRBV5-1 and TRBJ2-3; 11 bases map to TRBD2. Losses at the gene ends were 7 bases for V and 4 bases for J; bases not matched to a gene: 8. Germline CDR1 SGHRS, CDR2 YFSETQ. CDR3 size: 15 residues. CDR3 sequence reads: CASQASGRSPDTQYF. The DNA of the CDR3 is TGCGCCAGCCAGGCTAGCGGGAGGAGCCCAGATACGCAGTATTTT.

The chain links TRBV5-1 to TRBJ2-1; 7 bases line up with TRBD2. Unmatched junction bases numbered 3, after V lost 4 bases and J lost 5 bases. Germline CDR1 is SGHRS and CDR2 is YFSETQ. The CDR3 has 13 residues. CDR3 DNA sequence: TGCGCCAGCAGCGAAGCGGGACACAATGAGCAGTTCTTC. Its protein product is CASSEAGHNEQFF.

The gene calls are TRBV7-9 and TRBJ2-7; D unclear. Trimming removed 5 bases at V and 3 bases at J, with 5 bases between. CDR3 length equals 11 residues. Per the germline V gene, CDR1 is SEHNR and CDR2 is FQNEAQ (reference sequence). The CDR3 spells CASSPSYEQYF. DNA of the CDR3: TGTGCCAGCAGCCCGAGCTACGAGCAGTACTTC.

The table lists this clone with a few counts. The V call is TRBV27, the J call TRBJ1-5, with 8 bases identical to TRBD1. The CDR3 is made up of 14 amino acids. The V gene's germline CDR1 is MNHEY and CDR2 SMNVEV (reference sequence). The ends lost 4 bases at V and 6 bases at J; junction bases unmatched: 5. The CDR3 nucleotides read TGTGCCAGCAGTTCCCGACAGGGGACTCAGCCCCAGCATTTT. This encodes CASSSRQGTQPQHF.

V is TRBV6-6 and J is TRBJ2-5, with D maybe TRBD2 (5 bases). Trimming shortened V by 2 bases and J by 5 bases, and 12 bases separated the two germline ends. From germline, CDR1 is MNHNY and CDR2 SVGAGI (reference sequence). The CDR3 covers 14 residues. The CDR3: CASSYPTGGETQYF. CDR3 nucleotides: TGTGCCAGCAGTTACCCGACGGGCGGGGAGACCCAGTACTTC.

The rearrangement links TRBV5-1 to TRBJ2-7; perhaps TRBD2 as D (6 bases). The V gene lost 4 bases and the J gene lost 2 bases, with 13 bases spanning the gap. The CDR3 has 14 residues. The V gene's germline CDR1 is SGHRS and CDR2 YFSETQ. DNA for the CDR3: TGCGCCAGCAGCACAACCGGGAGAACCTACGAGCAGTACTTC. It specifies CASSTTGRTYEQYF.

This clone has a single count. The chain is built from TRBV9 and TRBJ2-7, with TRBD2 matching 9 bases. This CDR3 contains 15 residues. The V gene's germline CDR1 is SGDLS and CDR2 YYNGEE. Losses at the gene ends were 4 bases for V and 2 bases for J; bases not matched to a gene: 7. This CDR3 reads CASSPYAGGAYEQYF. The CDR3 DNA follows: TGTGCCAGCAGCCCCTATGCGGGAGGGGCCTACGAGCAGTACTTC.

This clone has just one count. V usage is TRBV2 and J usage is TRBJ2-3; 9 positions match TRBD1. Germline values: CDR1 SNHLY, CDR2 FYNNEI. The length of the CDR3 is 15 residues. V lost 7 bases, J lost 4 bases, and 9 bases stayed unmatched. The chain's CDR3 is CASTWGQGGADTQYF. The CDR3 nucleotides read TGTGCCAGCACTTGGGGACAGGGTGGGGCAGATACGCAGTATTTT. Full variable domain (rest looked up from reference TRBV2 and TRBJ2-3): EPEVTQTPSHQVTQMGQEVILRCVPISNHLYFYWYRQILGQKVEFLVSFYNNEISEKSEIFDDQFSVERPDGSNFTLKIRSTKLEDSAMYFCASTWGQGGADTQYFGPGTRLTVL.

The chain carries TRBV19 and TRBJ2-2; 11 bases agree with TRBD2. V was clipped by 6 bases and J by 8 bases; unmatched bases: 11. In germline, CDR1 is LNHDA, CDR2 SQIVND (reference sequence). This CDR3 is 16 amino acids long. In DNA, the CDR3 is TGTGCCAGTAGCGTCGGACTAGCGGGCAAGCGGGGGGAGCTGTTTTTT. Translating it yields CASSVGLAGKRGELFF.

The gene calls are TRBV5-4 and TRBJ2-1; D is unresolved. CDR1 and CDR2 (germline): SGHNT, YYREEE (reference sequence). V lost 3 bases to trimming and J lost 4 bases, with 11 bases between them. There are 14 residues in the CDR3. CDR3 nucleotide sequence: TGTGCCAGCAGCTCCCAGACACCTTACAATGAGCAGTTCTTC. Amino acid sequence: CASSSQTPYNEQFF.

J is TRBJ1-2 and V is TRBV10-3; 8 bases fit TRBD1. From germline, CDR1 is ENHRY and CDR2 SYGVKD. The CDR3 has 13 amino acids. J lost 5 bases, V lost 8 bases, and 7 bases had no gene match. In nucleotides, the CDR3 is TGTGCCATCGAAGGACAGGGAGGGTATGGCTACACCTTC. Translating it yields CAIEGQGGYGYTF.

J is TRBJ2-4 and V is TRBV6-1; 8 bases align to TRBD1. The CDR3 has 16 amino acids. The germline gives CDR1 MNHNS, CDR2 SASEGT. Germline trimming cut 4 bases from V and 10 bases from J; bases unmatched to any gene: 15. CDR3: CASSAVAGGAGWIQYF. CDR3 coding DNA: TGTGCCAGCAGTGCCGTGGCAGGGGGCGCGGGTTGGATTCAGTACTTC.

In DNA form, the CDR3 reads TGCGCCAGCAGATGGGGACAGGAGATAAGCTCTGGAAACACCATATATTTT. Encoded protein: CASRWGQEISSGNTIYF. The V gene is TRBV5-1, the J gene TRBJ1-3, with 8 bases that match TRBD1. The CDR3 loop spans 17 amino acids. The germline V gene has CDR1 SGHRS and CDR2 YFSETQ. V shed 5 bases, J shed 0 bases, and the junction held 10 bases outside the gene matches.

This clone was observed a few times. V is TRBV7-2 and J is TRBJ2-7; 7 bases map to TRBD2. The CDR3 runs 15 residues. Germline CDR1 reads SGHTA; CDR2 reads FQGNSA. Trimming took 5 bases from V and 4 from J; bases not matched to a gene: 11. The CDR3 loop reads CASSHSGTTVYEQYF. CDR3 coding DNA: TGTGCCAGCAGCCATTCCGGGACTACCGTTTACGAGCAGTACTTC. The full variable domain, its missing parts supplied by reference TRBV7-2 and TRBJ2-7, is GAGVSQSPSNKVTEKGKDVELRCDPISGHTALYWYRQSLGQGLEFLIYFQGNSAPDKSGLPSDRFSAERTGGSVSTLTIQRTQQEDSAVYLCASSHSGTTVYEQYFGPGTRLTVT.

This CDR3 reads CASGLVLASEPTNTGELFF. CDR3 sequence (DNA): TGTGCTAGTGGTTTGGTACTGGCTAGCGAACCGACGAACACCGGGGAGCTGTTTTTT. The rearrangement joins TRBV12-5 to TRBJ2-2, with TRBD2 as a possible D gene (6 bases). The CDR3 totals 19 residues. Per the germline V gene, CDR1 is LGHNT and CDR2 is FRNRAP. With 0 bases removed from V and 0 bases from J, the gap between germline ends came to 17 bases.

The V gene is TRBV18, the J gene TRBJ1-1; 10 positions match TRBD1. J lost 5 bases, V lost 1 base, and 4 bases had no gene match. This CDR3 has 15 residues. CDR1 is KGHSH and CDR2 is LQKENI in the germline V gene. CDR3 loop: CASSPRQGAGTEAFF. CDR3 nucleotide sequence: TGTGCCAGCTCACCACGACAGGGGGCAGGAACTGAAGCTTTCTTT. The whole variable domain, filled in from reference TRBV18 and TRBJ1-1, reads NAGVMQNPRHLVRRRGQEARLRCSPMKGHSHVYWYRQLPEEGLKFMVYLQKENIIDESGMPKERFSAEFPKEGPSILRIQQVVRGDSAAYFCASSPRQGAGTEAFFGQGTRLTVV.

The chain combines TRBV28 with TRBJ2-2; 10 nucleotides line up with TRBD2. This CDR3 contains 17 residues. V dropped 6 bases and J dropped 4; count of bases not matched to a gene: 11. Per the germline V gene, CDR1 is MDHEN and CDR2 is SYDVKM. The CDR3, as DNA: TGTGCCAGCAGGGGGCACAGCGGGAGGGCTCTCACCGGGGAGCTGTTTTTT. Translation: CASRGHSGRALTGELFF.

There are a few counts of this clone. The V and J genes are TRBV6-5 and TRBJ1-2, with 7 bases lining up with TRBD1. The CDR3 has 15 residues. J was trimmed by 8 bases and V by 6 bases; bases with no gene match: 15. Germline lookup yields CDR1 MNHEY and CDR2 SVGAGI. CDR3 coding DNA: TGTGCCAGCAGCCGGGACAGATGGGGACTTGGGGGCTACACCTTC. This translates into CASSRDRWGLGGYTF.

This clone was seen only once. The gene calls are TRBV6-1 and TRBJ1-5; 10 bases align to TRBD1. The CDR3 totals 16 residues. The germline gives CDR1 MNHNS, CDR2 SASEGT. V was clipped by 4 bases and J by 3 bases; unmatched bases: 6. CDR3 nucleotides: TGTGCCAGCAGTGCCGGGACAGGGGCGAACAATCAGCCCCAGCATTTT. This translates into CASSAGTGANNQPQHF.

The chain joins TRBV5-1 to TRBJ2-2; 8 bases align to TRBD1. The V gene's germline CDR1 is SGHRS and CDR2 YFSETQ. The length of the CDR3 is 18 residues. J gave up 5 bases and V 2 bases, and 14 bases lay outside the gene matches. The CDR3 sequence: CASSLGDRRTLVTGELFF. CDR3 coding DNA: TGCGCCAGCAGCTTAGGGGACAGGCGTACTCTGGTAACCGGGGAGCTGTTTTTT.

The genes are TRBV5-1 and TRBJ2-1, with 13 bases identical to TRBD2. Trimming at V came to 3 bases and at J to 3 bases, leaving 6 bases not matched to a gene. The CDR3 runs to 17 residues. In germline, CDR1 is SGHRS, CDR2 YFSETQ. The DNA of the CDR3 is TGCGCCAGCAGCTACGCCGGACTAGCGGGAGTCTACAATGAGCAGTTCTTC. Translated: CASSYAGLAGVYNEQFF.

The genes are TRBV7-9 and TRBJ2-1, with 13 bases that match TRBD2. Losses at the gene ends were 4 bases for V and 4 bases for J; bases not matched to a gene: 4. The CDR3 has 16 residues. CDR1 and CDR2 from the germline V gene are SEHNR and FQNEAQ (reference sequence). CDR3 coding DNA: TGTGCCAGCAGCTCCGGACTAGCGGGAGAATACAATGAGCAGTTCTTC. Its protein product is CASSSGLAGEYNEQFF.

The V and J genes are TRBV10-3 and TRBJ1-1, with D unresolved. Germline CDR1 and CDR2: ENHRY and SYGVKD. V lost 6 bases and J lost 1, with 6 bases in between. This CDR3 contains 12 residues. CDR3 coding DNA: TGTGCCATCAGACACCCGAACACTGAAGCTTTCTTT. Protein: CAIRHPNTEAFF.